The T cell receptor (beta chain) under discussion was sequenced for a study of cytomegalovirus exposure and HLA in healthy donors. General study results and limits: Listed as cytomegalovirus-associated were 150 to 200 TCR beta chains. Later analysis revealed greater clonal expansion in HLA-associated TCR beta chains than in equally common others.

Germline-derived CDR1 and CDR2 are SGHNT and YYREEE (reference sequence). The CDR3 is 15 amino acids. V gave up 1 base and J gave up 4 bases; unmatched junction bases: 5. Healthy bone marrow donors made up the donors. Comment on this clone: What it binds is not known.

The PCR had 60 Vbeta and 13 Jbeta primers. Some clones are missing from TCRdb's copy, which holds only in-frame ones; the method was immunoSEQ multiplex PCR. The data show some 150,000 clones, around 72% seen once. Specimen: PBMCs. This rearrangement joins TRBV5-4 to TRBJ2-1; TRBD1 matches at 7 bases. The receptor comes from a man aged 35-49 years in good health and CMV-seronegative. The CDR3 DNA is TGTGCCAGCAGCTTGACGACAGGGCCATACAATGAGCAGTTCTTC. This codes for CASSLTTGPYNEQFF.